This T cell receptor (beta chain) appears in the sequencing data of a study of cytomegalovirus exposure and HLA in healthy donors. In the study overall: Some 91 million unique TCRs from HLA-typed donors were held in an early release of data.

Primers included in the PCR were 60 Vbeta and 13 Jbeta primers. Data came from immunoSEQ multiplex PCR; TCRdb stores just in-frame clones and leaves some out. In the table there are 110,000 to 150,000 clones, around four fifths of which are singletons. Trimming cost V 2 bases and J 7 bases, with 9 bases left between them. This CDR3 comprises 14 residues. The germline CDR1 and CDR2 sequences are SNHLY and FYNNEI. The sequence was collected from a female donor in good health and CMV-seronegative. This chain links TRBV2 with TRBJ1-6; no clear D. Sequenced: PBMCs. The CDR3 DNA reads TGTGCCAGCAGTGAAAGAGGGCGGAATTCACCCCTCCACTTT. It is translated as CASSERGRNSPLHF.